This T cell receptor (beta chain) comes out of a study of cytomegalovirus exposure and HLA in healthy donors. It was with 60 Vbeta and 13 Jbeta primers that the PCR ran. TCRdb's copy holds only in-frame clones and misses some; the assay was immunoSEQ multiplex PCR. The sample has 88,000 or so clones; approximately 67% are singletons. This clone appeared a few times. Germline values: CDR1 GTSNPN, CDR2 SVGIG (reference sequence). The CDR3 length is 12 residues. Trimming took 5 bases from V and 4 from J; bases not matched to a gene: 4. The chain combines TRBV30 with TRBJ1-2, with TRBD1 matching 7 bases. The sequenced sample consisted of PBMCs. The TCR sequence derives from a male donor in good health and CMV-seropositive. The CDR3 DNA sequence: TGTGCCTGGCAACAGGGGACCTATGGCTACACCTTC. This codes for CAWQQGTYGYTF.